The T cell receptor beta chain under discussion was sequenced for a study of response to subunit inactivated influenza vaccine. TCRdb re-called the RT-PCR reads through MiXCR, storing one row per CDR3 protein. The sample records roughly 150,000 distinct CDR3 sequences, approximately 11% being singletons. This clonotype was seen many times. What it binds is unknown. Findings and limits, study-wide: There was a suggestion from the authors that each seasonal influenza vaccination recruits few new T cells.

Unmatched junction bases numbered 3, after V lost 0 bases and J lost 1 base. Germline lookup yields CDR1 SGHDT and CDR2 YYEEEE. The CDR3 has 15 residues. This chain joins TRBV5-6 and TRBJ1-1, with 7 bases aligning to TRBD1. The sample consisted of non-naive T cells sorted from PBMCs, taken roughly 6 weeks after vaccination. This TCR was recovered from a man aged 45-60 years who received an inactivated influenza vaccine. CDR3: CASSLGSGGNTEAFF. The DNA of the CDR3 is TGTGCCAGCAGCTTGGGATCAGGGGGGAACACTGAAGCTTTCTTT. Using reference TRBV5-6 and TRBJ1-1 for the parts outside the CDR3, the full variable domain is DAGVTQSPTHLIKTRGQQVTLRCSPKSGHDTVSWYQQALGQGPQFIFQYYEEEERQRGNFPDRFSGHQFPNYSSELNVNALLLGDSALYLCASSLGSGGNTEAFFGQGTRLTVV.